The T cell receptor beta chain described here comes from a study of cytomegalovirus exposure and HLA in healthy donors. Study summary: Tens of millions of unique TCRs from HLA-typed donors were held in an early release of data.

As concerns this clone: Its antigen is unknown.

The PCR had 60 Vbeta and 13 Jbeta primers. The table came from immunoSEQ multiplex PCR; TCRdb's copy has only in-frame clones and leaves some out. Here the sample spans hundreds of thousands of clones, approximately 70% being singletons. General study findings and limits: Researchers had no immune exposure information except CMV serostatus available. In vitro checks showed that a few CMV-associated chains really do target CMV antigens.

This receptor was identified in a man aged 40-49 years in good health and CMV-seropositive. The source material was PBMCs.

Here the CDR3 DNA reads TGTGCCACCAGCAGAGATCTTAATTCCGAGCAGTACTTC. The encoded protein is CATSRDLNSEQYF. The V and J genes are TRBV15 and TRBJ2-7; D is unclear. V dropped 0 bases and J dropped 6 bases, with 9 bases sitting between them. The length of the CDR3 is 13 residues. Per germline, CDR1 LNHNV and CDR2 YYDKDF (reference sequence). Filled out from reference TRBV15 and TRBJ2-7, the complete variable domain reads DAMVIQNPRYQVTQFGKPVTLSCSQTLNHNVMYWYQQKSSQAPKLLFHYYDKDFNNEADTPDNFQSRRPNTSFCFLDIRSPGLGDTAMYLCATSRDLNSEQYFGPGTRLTVT.